This section outlines one T cell receptor beta chain sequence together with its context. Its antigen target is currently unknown. Per-base quality was not reported, and no clone a single base away is much larger than it. CDR1 and CDR2 were assigned from the germline V gene as WSHSY and SAAADI. The CDR3 sequence holds 15 residues, the cysteine and phenylalanine included. The sequence is cut down to CDR3 DNA, 45 bases in frame from base 1. Trimming takes 8 bases off V and 10 bases off J; junction bases not matched to a gene: 14. This specimen belongs to a study of blood T cell repertoires in COVID-19 (dated by TCRdb to between 2020 and 2021). Regarding the research as a whole: Recovered participants in ImmuneRACE Cohort 3 were defined as having two consecutive negative NP/OP PCR tests, clearance from a healthcare professional, or resolution of symptoms. Where available, HLA class I and class II types were taken from metadata supplied by the sample provider and were not determined by assay-based typing. The dataset comprised deeply sampled blood TCRbeta repertoires from subjects exposed to, actively infected with, or recovered from COVID-19. The material from the prospective study consisted of cDNA or gDNA derived from T cells, B-cell-depleted T cells, or PBMCs. The repertoires were released in a freely available public database intended as a resource for research on the immune response to SARS-CoV-2. The sample metadata nearly always contained a de-identified subject ID, COVID-19 status, age in years and sex. Samples from collaborators originated in the United States, Italy and Spain and spanned both the acute and convalescent phases of COVID-19. Samples were obtained from the ongoing ImmuneRACE study (first 160 participants) and from 1,254 subjects provided by 6 global collaborators. What the authors observed across the whole study: How much clinical and demographic metadata was included differed by source and by participant, and the metadata was provided uncurated.

Participants in the prospective study were aged roughly 18 to 100 years, lived in some 24 United States geographic areas, and enrolled through a virtual design. To assign participants to cohorts, the prospective study relied on clinical history that participants themselves reported in a screening survey and a study questionnaire. Each participant in the prospective study had whole blood, serum and a nasopharyngeal or oropharyngeal swab collected by mobile phlebotomists. Over an approximately two-month period, participants in the prospective study had the option of providing additional blood draws and questionnaires. Before DNA extraction, blood samples from the prospective study were shipped at room temperature or frozen. The immunoSEQ Assay, a bias-controlled multiplex PCR, was used to amplify TCRbeta CDR3 regions from genomic DNA. As for the authors' bioinformatics: The number of nucleated cells in each sample was estimated by amplification of reference gene primers within the assay. To quantify the absolute abundance of each unique TCRbeta CDR3 rearrangement, sequence reads were collapsed and filtered. Productive Simpson clonality was computed per sample as the square root of Simpson's diversity index over productive rearrangements. TCRdb limited this immuneACCESS table to in-frame rearrangements with V and J called. A share of clones is missing; checked studies link under half to unresolved V genes, and the rest is unexplained. The DNA gave D and trimming, while V, J and clone size come from that table. Counted in this sample were some 300,000 clones; about 88% of them appeared once. Around 2% of the sample rests with the top ten.

This receptor chain uses TRBV10-2 and TRBJ2-1; TRBD2 matches 10 bases in the middle. The sequencing sample was made of PBMCs or T cells enriched from blood (not recorded which). The receptor was derived from an older woman in a cohort exposed to, infected with or recovered from COVID-19 (not recorded which). In nucleotides, the sequence is TGCGCCAGCGGCGAAACTAGCGGGATTTCGTTCGAGCAGTTCTTC. Its protein reads: CASGETSGISFEQFF.